A single sample gave rise to the 27 T cell receptor beta chains below, sequenced in a study of T cells expressing NK-cell markers. After re-calling the 5' RACE reads, TCRdb lists one entry per CDR3 protein, DNA absent. This sample's table has some 440,000 distinct CDR3 sequences. The source material was blood T cells: a sorted CD56 or NKG2C T cell subset, CD4+ or CD8+ T cells, or bulk PBMC T cells (not recorded which). The receptors shown here come from a woman in her fifties or sixties in good health.

This chain joins TRBV6-5 and TRBJ2-6. Germline CDR1 reads MNHEY; CDR2 reads SVGAGI. CDR3 length: 15 residues. CDR3 in amino acids: CASSYLVSGANVLTF.

The genes are TRBV12-3 or TRBV12-4 and TRBJ1-2. This CDR3 spans 15 amino acids. The CDR3 region is CASSKRTREGRGYTF.

The chain has TRBV5-8 and TRBJ1-5. The CDR3 is made up of 13 amino acids. Germline V lookup: CDR1 SGHTS, CDR2 YDEGEE. CDR3 sequence reads: CASRRKGSQPQHF.

The rearrangement uses TRBV2 and TRBJ2-1; TCRdb's D call of TRBD1 is untestable without DNA. CDR1 SNHLY and CDR2 FYNNEI come from the germline V gene. The CDR3 has 13 residues. CDR3 loop: CASTYIRVNEQFF.

This CDR3 reads CASRRDSPGPSYEQYF. The V call is TRBV6-1, the J call TRBJ2-7; no DNA is available, so the TRBD1 call from TCRdb remains unchecked. The CDR3 loop spans 16 amino acids. CDR1 and CDR2 (germline): MNHNS, SASEGT.

The genes are TRBV20-1 and TRBJ2-7; TCRdb returns TRBD2, unconfirmable since there is no DNA. Germline CDR1 reads DFQATT; CDR2 reads SNEGSKA (reference sequence). CDR3 length equals 13 residues. The CDR3 sequence: CSAAGLAGGEQYF.

CDR3 residues: CASSSLVRRENGDTQYF. The rearrangement links TRBV12-3 or TRBV12-4 to TRBJ2-3; the D call from TCRdb, TRBD2, cannot be confirmed without DNA. The CDR3 covers 17 residues.

The chain links TRBV15 to TRBJ2-5; TCRdb indicates TRBD1, and absent DNA this call remains unverified. CDR3 length: 15 amino acids. CDR1 LNHNV and CDR2 YYDKDF come from the germline V gene (reference sequence). The CDR3 sequence: CATSRYQGALETQYF.

The CDR3 reads CASSNRVNEQFF. V gene TRBV7-2 combines with J gene TRBJ2-1; TCRdb outputs TRBD1, but without DNA this stays unchecked. The CDR3 runs to 12 residues. Germline-derived CDR1 and CDR2 are SGHTA and FQGNSA.

This rearrangement joins TRBV18 to TRBJ1-4. The CDR3 is made up of 13 amino acids. The germline V gene encodes CDR1 KGHSH and CDR2 LQKENI. CDR3 sequence reads: CASSPSPSGKLFF.

The V and J genes are TRBV29-1 and TRBJ2-4. CDR1 and CDR2 from the germline V gene are SQVTM and ANQGSEA. The CDR3 is 11 residues long. CDR3 amino acids: CSVEEQNIQYF. Looking up the rest from reference TRBV29-1 and TRBJ2-4 gives the full variable domain: SAVISQKPSRDICQRGTSLTIQCQVDSQVTMMFWYRQQPGQSLTLIATANQGSEATYESGFVIDKFPISRPNLTFSTLTVSNMSPEDSSIYLCSVEEQNIQYFGAGTRLSVL.

This rearrangement joins TRBV12-3 or TRBV12-4 to TRBJ1-2. The CDR3 runs to 14 residues. CDR3 sequence: CASSLRRVHYGYTF.

The CDR3 sequence is CASSLVVAGDLEQYF. V usage is TRBV13 and J usage is TRBJ2-7; without DNA, the TCRdb call of TRBD2 cannot be checked. Per germline, CDR1 PRHDT and CDR2 FYEKMQ (reference sequence). CDR3 length: 15 amino acids.

This chain uses TRBV12-3 or TRBV12-4 with TRBJ1-4; TCRdb names TRBD1, which stays unverified in the absence of DNA. CDR3 length: 20 residues. This chain's CDR3 is CASSFEGTGGARGTNEKLFF.

This chain links TRBV29-1 with TRBJ2-3; absent DNA, TCRdb's TRBD2 call cannot be checked. This CDR3 spans 14 amino acids. Germline loops: CDR1 SQVTM, CDR2 ANQGSEA. This chain's CDR3 is CSVRGLAGSDTQYF.

The CDR3 here is CSVGAAEGYTF. The gene calls are TRBV29-1 and TRBJ1-2. CDR1 is SQVTM and CDR2 is ANQGSEA in the germline V gene. This CDR3 spans 11 amino acids.

The chain combines TRBV29-1 with TRBJ1-3; lacking DNA, the TRBD1 call made by TCRdb goes unchecked. The length of the CDR3 is 12 residues. Per germline, CDR1 SQVTM and CDR2 ANQGSEA. This CDR3 reads CSAARGGNTIYF. Variable domain in full (rest from reference TRBV29-1 and TRBJ1-3): SAVISQKPSRDICQRGTSLTIQCQVDSQVTMMFWYRQQPGQSLTLIATANQGSEATYESGFVIDKFPISRPNLTFSTLTVSNMSPEDSSIYLCSAARGGNTIYFGEGSWLTVV.

The rearrangement uses TRBV7-3 and TRBJ2-1. The CDR3 runs to 14 residues. In germline, CDR1 is SGHTA, CDR2 FQGTGA. The CDR3 loop reads CASSFRVGINEQFF.

This chain links TRBV20-1 with TRBJ2-1. CDR1 is DFQATT, CDR2 SNEGSKA, per germline (reference sequence). CDR3 length: 11 amino acids. This CDR3 reads CSAPFGNEQFF.

The genes are TRBV30 and TRBJ1-1; the D gene TCRdb calls, TRBD1, cannot be checked with no DNA. The CDR3 totals 13 residues. CDR1 and CDR2 (germline): GTSNPN, SVGIG (reference sequence). CDR3: CACGTGRNTEAFF.

The chain has TRBV6-4 and TRBJ2-6. This CDR3 has 12 residues. In germline, CDR1 is MRHNA, CDR2 SNTAGT. This chain's CDR3 is CASRVGANVLTF.

The chain has TRBV20-1 and TRBJ1-2; absent DNA, TCRdb's TRBD1 call cannot be checked. The CDR3 runs 15 residues. The germline CDR1 and CDR2 sequences are DFQATT and SNEGSKA (reference sequence). The CDR3 loop reads CSARLEGLLNYGYTF.

CDR3 residues: CASTIDGRSGEQFF. The gene calls are TRBV9 and TRBJ2-1; the TCRdb D gene call, TRBD2, has no DNA to confirm it. Germline assignment: CDR1 SGDLS and CDR2 YYNGEE. The CDR3 spans 14 residues.

V and J are TRBV20-1 and TRBJ2-1; TCRdb outputs TRBD2, but without DNA this stays unchecked. This CDR3 contains 14 residues. Germline V gene lookup returns CDR1 DFQATT and CDR2 SNEGSKA (reference sequence). CDR3 residues: CSARPGLGSDEQFF.

The rearrangement links TRBV11-2 to TRBJ2-3; TCRdb proposes TRBD2, but this gene call is untestable without DNA. The CDR3 has 14 amino acids. The germline gives CDR1 SGHAT, CDR2 FQNNGV. The CDR3 spells CASRKLAGQDTQYF.

V and J are TRBV28 and TRBJ1-1. CDR1 and CDR2 (germline): MDHEN, SYDVKM. This CDR3 has 12 amino acids. The chain's CDR3 is CASSFKSLEAFF.

The chain recombines TRBV3-1 with TRBJ1-1. CDR1 and CDR2 (germline): LGHDT, YNNKEL (reference sequence). There are 15 residues in the CDR3. The CDR3: CASSQFVRRDIGAFF.